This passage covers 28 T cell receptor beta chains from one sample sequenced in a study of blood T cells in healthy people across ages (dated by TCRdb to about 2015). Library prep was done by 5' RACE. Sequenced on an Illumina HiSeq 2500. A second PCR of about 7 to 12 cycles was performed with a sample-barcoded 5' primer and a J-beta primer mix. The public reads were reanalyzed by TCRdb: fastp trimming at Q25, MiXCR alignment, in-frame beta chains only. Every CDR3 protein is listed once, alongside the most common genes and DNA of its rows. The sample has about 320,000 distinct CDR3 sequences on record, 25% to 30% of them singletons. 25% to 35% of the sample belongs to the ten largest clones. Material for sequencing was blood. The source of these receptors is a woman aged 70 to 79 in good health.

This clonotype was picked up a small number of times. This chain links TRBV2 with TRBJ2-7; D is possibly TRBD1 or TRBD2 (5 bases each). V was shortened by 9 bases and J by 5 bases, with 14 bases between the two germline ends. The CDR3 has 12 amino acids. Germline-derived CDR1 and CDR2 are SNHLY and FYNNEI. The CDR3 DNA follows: TGTGCCAGGCGGGTGGCAGGGAACGAGCAGTACTTC. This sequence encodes CARRVAGNEQYF. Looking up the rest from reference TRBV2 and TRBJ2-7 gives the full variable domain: EPEVTQTPSHQVTQMGQEVILRCVPISNHLYFYWYRQILGQKVEFLVSFYNNEISEKSEIFDDQFSVERPDGSNFTLKIRSTKLEDSAMYFCARRVAGNEQYFGPGTRLTVT.

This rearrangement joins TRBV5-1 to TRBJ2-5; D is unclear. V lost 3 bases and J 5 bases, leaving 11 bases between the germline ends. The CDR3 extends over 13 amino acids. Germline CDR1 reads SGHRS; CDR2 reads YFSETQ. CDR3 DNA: TGCGCCAGCAGCTCGGCCCGCCAGGAGACCCAGTACTTC. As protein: CASSSARQETQYF. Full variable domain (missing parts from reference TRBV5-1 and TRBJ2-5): KAGVTQTPRYLIKTRGQQVTLSCSPISGHRSVSWYQQTPGQGLQFLFEYFSETQRNKGNFPGRFSGRQFSNSRSEMNVSTLELGDSALYLCASSSARQETQYFGPGTRLLVL.

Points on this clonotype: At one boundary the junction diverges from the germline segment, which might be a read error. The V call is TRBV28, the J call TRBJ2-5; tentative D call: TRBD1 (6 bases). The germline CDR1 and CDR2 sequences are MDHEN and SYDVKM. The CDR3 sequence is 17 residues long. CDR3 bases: TGTGCCAGTAGTTTATTCGGTAGGGGGAGCATCCAAGAGACCCAGTACTTC. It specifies CASSLFGRGSIQETQYF.

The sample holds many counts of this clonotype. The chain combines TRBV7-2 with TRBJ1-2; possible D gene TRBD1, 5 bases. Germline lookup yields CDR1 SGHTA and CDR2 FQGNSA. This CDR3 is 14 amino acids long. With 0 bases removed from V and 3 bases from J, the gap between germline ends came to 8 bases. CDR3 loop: CASSLAAGDYGYTF. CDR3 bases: TGTGCCAGCAGCTTAGCTGCGGGGGACTATGGCTACACCTTC.

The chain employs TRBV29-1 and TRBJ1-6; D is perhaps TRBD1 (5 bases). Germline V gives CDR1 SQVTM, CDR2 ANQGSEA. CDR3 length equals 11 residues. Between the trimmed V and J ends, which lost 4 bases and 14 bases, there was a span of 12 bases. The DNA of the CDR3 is TGCAGCGTTGTGGTCGGGGGGACCCTCCACTTT. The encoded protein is CSVVVGGTLHF. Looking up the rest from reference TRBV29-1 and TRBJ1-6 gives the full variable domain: SAVISQKPSRDICQRGTSLTIQCQVDSQVTMMFWYRQQPGQSLTLIATANQGSEATYESGFVIDKFPISRPNLTFSTLTVSNMSPEDSSIYLCSVVVGGTLHFGNGTRLTVT.

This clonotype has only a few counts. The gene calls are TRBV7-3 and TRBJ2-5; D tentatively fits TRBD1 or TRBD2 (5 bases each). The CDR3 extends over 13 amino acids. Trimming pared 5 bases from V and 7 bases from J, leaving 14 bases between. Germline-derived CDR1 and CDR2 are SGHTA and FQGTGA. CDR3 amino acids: CASSRDDRGTQYF. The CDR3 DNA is TGTGCCAGCAGCCGGGACGACAGAGGGACCCAGTACTTC.

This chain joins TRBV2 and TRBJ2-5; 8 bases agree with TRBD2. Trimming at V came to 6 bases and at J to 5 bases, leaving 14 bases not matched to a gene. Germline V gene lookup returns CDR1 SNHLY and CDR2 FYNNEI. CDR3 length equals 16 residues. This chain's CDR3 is CASRRLAGNRAETQYF. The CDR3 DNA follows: TGTGCCAGCAGAAGGCTAGCGGGCAACCGGGCGGAGACCCAGTACTTC.

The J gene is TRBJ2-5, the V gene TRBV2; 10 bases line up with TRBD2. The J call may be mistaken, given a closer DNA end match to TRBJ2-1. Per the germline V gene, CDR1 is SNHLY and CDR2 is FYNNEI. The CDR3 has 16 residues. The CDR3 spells CASSEDGGLATLGQFF. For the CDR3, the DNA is TGTGCCAGCAGTGAAGACGGGGGACTAGCGACTCTGGGGCAGTTCTTC.

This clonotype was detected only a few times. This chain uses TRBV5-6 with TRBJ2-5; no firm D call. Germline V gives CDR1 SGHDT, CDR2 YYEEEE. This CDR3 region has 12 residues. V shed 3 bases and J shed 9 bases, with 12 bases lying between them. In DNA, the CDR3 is TGTGCCAGCAGCTCGTTCCGTAGGGCCCAGTACTTC. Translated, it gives CASSSFRRAQYF.

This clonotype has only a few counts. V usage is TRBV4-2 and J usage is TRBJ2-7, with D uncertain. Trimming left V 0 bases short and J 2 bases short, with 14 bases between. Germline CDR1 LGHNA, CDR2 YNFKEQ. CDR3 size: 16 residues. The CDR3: CASSQDILDVTYEQYF. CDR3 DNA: TGTGCCAGCAGCCAAGATATATTAGACGTTACCTACGAGCAGTACTTC.

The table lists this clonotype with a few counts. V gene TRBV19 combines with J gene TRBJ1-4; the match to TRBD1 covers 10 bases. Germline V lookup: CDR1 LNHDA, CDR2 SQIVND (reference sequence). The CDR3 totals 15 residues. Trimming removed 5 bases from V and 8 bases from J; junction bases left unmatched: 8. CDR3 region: CASSPLGTGVEKLFF. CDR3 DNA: TGTGCCAGTAGTCCCCTCGGGACAGGGGTCGAAAAACTGTTTTTT.

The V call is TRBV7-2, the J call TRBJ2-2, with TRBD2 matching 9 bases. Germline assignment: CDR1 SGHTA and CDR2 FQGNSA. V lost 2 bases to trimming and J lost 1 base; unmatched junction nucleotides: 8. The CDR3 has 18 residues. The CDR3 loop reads CASSLTGGGAGNTGELFF. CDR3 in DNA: TGTGCCAGCAGCTTAACTGGCGGGGGGGCAGGGAACACCGGGGAGCTGTTTTTT.

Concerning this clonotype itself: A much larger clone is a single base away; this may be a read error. CDR3 sequence reads: CASSSQGFDKNIQYF. The CDR3 bases are TGTGCCAGCAGTTCACAAGGCTTTGACAAAAACATTCAGTACTTC. The chain joins TRBV12-3 or TRBV12-4 to TRBJ2-4; unclear D gene. The CDR3 loop spans 15 amino acids. V gave up 4 bases and J gave up 3 bases, with 13 bases separating them.

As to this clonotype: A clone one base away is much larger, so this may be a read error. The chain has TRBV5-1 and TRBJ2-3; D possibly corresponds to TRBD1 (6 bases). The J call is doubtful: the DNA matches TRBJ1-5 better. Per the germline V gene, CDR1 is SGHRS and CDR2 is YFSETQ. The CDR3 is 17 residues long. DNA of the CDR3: TGCGCCAGCAGCTCCCCTCGGGGGGCAGACGGACAGAATACGCAGCATTTT. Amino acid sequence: CASSSPRGADGQNTQHF.

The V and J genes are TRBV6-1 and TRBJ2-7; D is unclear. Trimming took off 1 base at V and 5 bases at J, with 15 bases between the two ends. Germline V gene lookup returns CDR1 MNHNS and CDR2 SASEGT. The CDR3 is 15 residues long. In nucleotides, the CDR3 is TGTGCCAGCAGTGAAGTGATGGGTACCCCAGACGAGCAGTACTTC. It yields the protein CASSEVMGTPDEQYF.

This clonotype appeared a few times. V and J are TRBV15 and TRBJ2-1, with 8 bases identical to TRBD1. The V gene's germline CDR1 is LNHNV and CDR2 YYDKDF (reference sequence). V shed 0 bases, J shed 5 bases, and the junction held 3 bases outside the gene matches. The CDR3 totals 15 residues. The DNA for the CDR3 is TGTGCCACCAGCAGAGATCCGGGACAGGACAATGAGCAGTTCTTC. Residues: CATSRDPGQDNEQFF.

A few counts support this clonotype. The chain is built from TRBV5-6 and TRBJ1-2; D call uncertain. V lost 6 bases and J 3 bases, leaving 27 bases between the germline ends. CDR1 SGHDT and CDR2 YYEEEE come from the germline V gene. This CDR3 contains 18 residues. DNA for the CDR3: TGTGCCAGCACCAAACGAATGAGGAGGATGTTGGGTGACTATGGCTACACCTTC. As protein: CASTKRMRRMLGDYGYTF. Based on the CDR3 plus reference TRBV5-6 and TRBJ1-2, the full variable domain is DAGVTQSPTHLIKTRGQQVTLRCSPKSGHDTVSWYQQALGQGPQFIFQYYEEEERQRGNFPDRFSGHQFPNYSSELNVNALLLGDSALYLCASTKRMRRMLGDYGYTFGSGTRLTVV.

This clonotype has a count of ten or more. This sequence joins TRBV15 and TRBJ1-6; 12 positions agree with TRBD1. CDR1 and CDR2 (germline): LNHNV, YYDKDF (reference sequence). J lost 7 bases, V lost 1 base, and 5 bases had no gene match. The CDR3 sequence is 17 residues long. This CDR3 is CATSRGGQGASNSPLHF. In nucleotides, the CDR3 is TGTGCCACCAGCAGAGGGGGACAGGGGGCTTCAAATTCACCCCTCCACTTT.

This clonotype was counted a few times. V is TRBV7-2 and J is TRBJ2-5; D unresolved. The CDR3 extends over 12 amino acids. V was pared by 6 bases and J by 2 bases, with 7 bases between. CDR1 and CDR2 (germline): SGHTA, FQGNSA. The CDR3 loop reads CASRWGQETQYF. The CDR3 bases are TGTGCCAGCAGGTGGGGTCAAGAGACCCAGTACTTC.

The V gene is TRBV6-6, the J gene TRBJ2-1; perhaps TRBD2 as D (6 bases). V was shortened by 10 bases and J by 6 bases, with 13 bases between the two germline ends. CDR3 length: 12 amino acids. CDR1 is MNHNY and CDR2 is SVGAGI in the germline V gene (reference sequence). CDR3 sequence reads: CATRLDSNEQFF. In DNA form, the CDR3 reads TGTGCCACCAGACTAGACTCCAATGAGCAGTTCTTC.

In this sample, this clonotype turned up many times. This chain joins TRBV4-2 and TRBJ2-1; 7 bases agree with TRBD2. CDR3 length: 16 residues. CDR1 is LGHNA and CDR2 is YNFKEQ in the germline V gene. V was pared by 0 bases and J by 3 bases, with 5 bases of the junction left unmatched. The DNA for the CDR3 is TGTGCCAGCAGCCAAGACGTGGGAGGGAACTACAATGAGCAGTTCTTC. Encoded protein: CASSQDVGGNYNEQFF.

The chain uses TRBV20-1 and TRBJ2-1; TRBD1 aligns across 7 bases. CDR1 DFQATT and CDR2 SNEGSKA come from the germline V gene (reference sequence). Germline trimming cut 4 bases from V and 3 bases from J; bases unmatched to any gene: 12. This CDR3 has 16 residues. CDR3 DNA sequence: TGCAGTGCTACTCTTCTGGGACAGACTGTCTACAATGAGCAGTTCTTC. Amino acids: CSATLLGQTVYNEQFF.

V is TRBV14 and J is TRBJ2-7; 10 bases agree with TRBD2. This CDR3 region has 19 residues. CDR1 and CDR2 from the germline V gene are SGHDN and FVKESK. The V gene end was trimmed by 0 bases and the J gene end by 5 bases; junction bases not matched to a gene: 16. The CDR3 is CASSQEPQREGLYPHEQYF. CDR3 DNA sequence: TGTGCCAGCAGCCAAGAGCCCCAGCGGGAGGGCCTTTATCCCCACGAGCAGTACTTC. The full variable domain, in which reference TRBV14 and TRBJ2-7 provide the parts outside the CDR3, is EAGVTQFPSHSVIEKGQTVTLRCDPISGHDNLYWYRRVMGKEIKFLLHFVKESKQDESGMPNNRFLAERTGGTYSTLKVQPAELEDSGVYFCASSQEPQREGLYPHEQYFGPGTRLTVT.

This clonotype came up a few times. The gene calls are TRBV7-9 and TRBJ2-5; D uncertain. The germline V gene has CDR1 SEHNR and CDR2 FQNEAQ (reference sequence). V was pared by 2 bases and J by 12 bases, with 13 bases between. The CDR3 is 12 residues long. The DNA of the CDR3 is TGTGCCAGCAGCTTAAGTCGTGGCCACGAGTACTTC. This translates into CASSLSRGHEYF.

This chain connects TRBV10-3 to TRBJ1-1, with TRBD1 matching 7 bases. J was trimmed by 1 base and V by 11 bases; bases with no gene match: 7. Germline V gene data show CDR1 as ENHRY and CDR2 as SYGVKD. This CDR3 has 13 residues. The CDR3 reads CAARGTANTEAFF. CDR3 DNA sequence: TGTGCCGCCAGGGGGACGGCGAACACTGAAGCTTTCTTT.

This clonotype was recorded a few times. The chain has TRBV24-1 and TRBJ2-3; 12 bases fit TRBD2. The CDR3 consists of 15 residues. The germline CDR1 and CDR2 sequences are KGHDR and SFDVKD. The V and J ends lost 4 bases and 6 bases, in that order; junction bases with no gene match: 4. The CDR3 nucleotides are TGTGCCACCAGTGACCGACTAGCGGGAGACGATACGCAGTATTTT. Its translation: CATSDRLAGDDTQYF.

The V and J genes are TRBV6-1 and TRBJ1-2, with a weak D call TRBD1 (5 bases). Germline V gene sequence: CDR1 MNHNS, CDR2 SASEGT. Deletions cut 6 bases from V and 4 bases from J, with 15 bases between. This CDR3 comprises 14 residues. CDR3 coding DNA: TGTGCCAGCAGCGGGGAGCGGCAGGGCTATGGCTACACCTTC. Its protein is CASSGERQGYGYTF.

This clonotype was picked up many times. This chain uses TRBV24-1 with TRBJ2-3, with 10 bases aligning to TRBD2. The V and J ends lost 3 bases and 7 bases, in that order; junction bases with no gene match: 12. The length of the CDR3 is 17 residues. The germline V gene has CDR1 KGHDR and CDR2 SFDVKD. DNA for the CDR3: TGTGCCACCAGTGATCGTGGGTCTAGCGGGAGTATGAATACGCAGTATTTT. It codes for CATSDRGSSGSMNTQYF.